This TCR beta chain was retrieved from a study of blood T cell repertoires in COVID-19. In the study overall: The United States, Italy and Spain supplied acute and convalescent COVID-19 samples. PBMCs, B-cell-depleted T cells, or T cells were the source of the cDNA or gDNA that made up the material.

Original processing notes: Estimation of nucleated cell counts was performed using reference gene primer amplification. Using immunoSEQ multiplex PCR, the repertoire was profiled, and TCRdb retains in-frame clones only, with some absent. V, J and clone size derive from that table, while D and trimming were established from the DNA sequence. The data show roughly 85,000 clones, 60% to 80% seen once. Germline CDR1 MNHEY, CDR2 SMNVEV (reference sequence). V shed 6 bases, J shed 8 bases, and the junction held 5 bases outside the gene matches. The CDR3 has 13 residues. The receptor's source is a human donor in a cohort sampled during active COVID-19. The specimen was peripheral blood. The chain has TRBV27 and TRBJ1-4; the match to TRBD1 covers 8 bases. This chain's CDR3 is CASSNRGGEKLFF. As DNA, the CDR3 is TGTGCCAGCAGCAACAGGGGGGGCGAAAAACTGTTTTTT.